This TCR beta chain was found in a study of T cell clonotyping in hematopoietic cell transplantation. This clone was seen a single time. This table comes from immunoSEQ multiplex PCR, and its TCRdb copy is limited to in-frame clones, with some not included. The sample yields roughly 9,000 clones, about 80% seen once. V was clipped by 3 bases and J by 5 bases; unmatched bases: 5. CDR1 and CDR2 from the germline V gene are SGHDT and YYEEEE. The CDR3 runs to 15 residues. The chain carries TRBV5-6 and TRBJ1-4; TRBD1 matches 9 bases. The TCR originated in a male patient aged 55 to 70 who had an allogeneic stem cell transplant from an unrelated donor, so the T cells may come from the graft donor. Some clones in this sample may be carry-over from other donors' samples. The sample consisted of PBMCs, taken at the time of graft-versus-host disease after allogeneic stem cell transplant. The CDR3 DNA sequence: TGTGCCAGCAGCTGGAGCGGGACAGGGAATGAAAAACTGTTTTTT. This codes for CASSWSGTGNEKLFF. Drawing the rest from reference TRBV5-6 and TRBJ1-4, the complete variable domain is DAGVTQSPTHLIKTRGQQVTLRCSPKSGHDTVSWYQQALGQGPQFIFQYYEEEERQRGNFPDRFSGHQFPNYSSELNVNALLLGDSALYLCASSWSGTGNEKLFFGSGTQLSVL.